The T cell receptor (beta chain) described here comes from a study of T cell responses to AZD1222 COVID-19 vaccine. This clone was counted once. Assay used: immunoSEQ multiplex PCR; TCRdb lists only in-frame clones, some missing. The sample has around 60,000 clones; roughly 89% are singletons. Germline V CDR1 and CDR2: MGHRA, YSYEKL. Trimming pared 3 bases from V and 3 bases from J, leaving 14 bases between. The CDR3 loop spans 15 amino acids. This chain joins TRBV4-1 and TRBJ1-1, with D perhaps matching TRBD1 (6 bases). Sequenced here: peripheral blood, sampled on day 0 of AZD1222 vaccination. The receptor was isolated from an adult in good health. This chain's CDR3 is CASSQEGGVYTEAFF. The CDR3 DNA reads as TGCGCCAGCAGCCAGGAAGGGGGGGTCTACACTGAAGCTTTCTTT.